This TCR beta chain was found in a study of CD8 T cells in Susac syndrome. This CDR3 region has 17 residues. J gave up 0 bases and V 4 bases, and 12 bases lay outside the gene matches. Germline V lookup: CDR1 SGHRS, CDR2 YFSETQ. The authors reverse transcribed roughly 0.5 to 1 ug RNA with random hexamers. TCRdb reprocessed the immunoSEQ multiplex PCR reads via MiXCR and lists one record per CDR3 protein. The data show approximately 50,000 distinct CDR3 sequences, 95% seen once. In blood CD8+ and CD4+ T cells, TCR beta underwent sequencing. FACS enriched CD8+ TEMRA cells, while bulk CD8+ and CD4+ were negatively isolated.

This sequence originates from a human donor with Susac syndrome. V and J are TRBV5-1 and TRBJ1-2; TRBD1 matches 7 bases. Sequencing was performed on CD8+ T cells from PBMCs. CDR3 protein: CASSGRPGQLANYGYTF. DNA of the CDR3: TGCGCCAGCAGCGGCCGCCCGGGACAGCTAGCTAACTATGGCTACACCTTC.